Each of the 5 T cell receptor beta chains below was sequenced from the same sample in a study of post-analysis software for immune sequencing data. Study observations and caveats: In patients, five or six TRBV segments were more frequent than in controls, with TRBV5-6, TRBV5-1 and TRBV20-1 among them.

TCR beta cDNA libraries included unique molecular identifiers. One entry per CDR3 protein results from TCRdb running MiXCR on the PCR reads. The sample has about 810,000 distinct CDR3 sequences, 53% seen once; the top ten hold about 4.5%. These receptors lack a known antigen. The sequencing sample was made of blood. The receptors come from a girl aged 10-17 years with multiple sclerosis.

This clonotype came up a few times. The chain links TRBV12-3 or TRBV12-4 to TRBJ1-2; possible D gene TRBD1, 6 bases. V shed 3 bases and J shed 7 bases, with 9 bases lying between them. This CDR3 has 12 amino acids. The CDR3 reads CASSLDRFGYTF. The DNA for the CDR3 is TGTGCCAGCAGTTTGGACAGATTTGGCTACACCTTC.

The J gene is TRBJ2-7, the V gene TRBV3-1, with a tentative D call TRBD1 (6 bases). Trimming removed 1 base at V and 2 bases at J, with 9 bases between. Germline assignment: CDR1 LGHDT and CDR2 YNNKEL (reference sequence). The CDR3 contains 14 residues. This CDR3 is CASSQVKGAYEQYF. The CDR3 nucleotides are TGTGCCAGCAGCCAAGTAAAGGGGGCCTACGAGCAGTACTTC.

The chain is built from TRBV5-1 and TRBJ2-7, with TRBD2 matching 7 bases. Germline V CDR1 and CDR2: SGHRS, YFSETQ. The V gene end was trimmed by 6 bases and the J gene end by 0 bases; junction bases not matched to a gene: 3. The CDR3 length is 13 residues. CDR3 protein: CASIGGSSYEQYF. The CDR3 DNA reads TGCGCCAGCATCGGCGGGAGCTCCTACGAGCAGTACTTC.

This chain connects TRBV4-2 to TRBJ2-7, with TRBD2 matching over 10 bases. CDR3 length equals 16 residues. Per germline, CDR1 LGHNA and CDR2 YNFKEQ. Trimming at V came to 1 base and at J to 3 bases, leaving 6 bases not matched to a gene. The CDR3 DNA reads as TGTGCCAGCAGCCAAGCGAGTAGCGGGAGGTACTACGAGCAGTACTTC. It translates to CASSQASSGRYYEQYF.

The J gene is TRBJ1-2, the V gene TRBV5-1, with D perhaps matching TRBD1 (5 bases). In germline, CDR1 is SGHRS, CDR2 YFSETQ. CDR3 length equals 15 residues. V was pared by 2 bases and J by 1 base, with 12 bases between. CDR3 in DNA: TGCGCCAGCAGCTTTGAAGGGGCGGTTAACTATGGCTACACCTTC. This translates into CASSFEGAVNYGYTF.